The present T cell receptor (beta chain) was sequenced within a study of blood T cells in healthy people across ages. A few counts support this clonotype. The authors ran a second PCR of roughly 7 to 11 cycles using a sample-barcoded 5' primer and a J-beta primer mix. TCRdb independently ran MiXCR on the 5' RACE reads; one entry per CDR3 protein. The sample holds some 1.1 million distinct CDR3 sequences; more than 30% are singletons and the top ten take about 12%. The germline CDR1 and CDR2 sequences are DFQATT and SNEGSKA (reference sequence). CDR3 size: 16 residues. The V end was cut by 1 base, the J end by 6 bases, with 21 bases between.

The source is a man aged 18 to 30 in good health. Sequencing input: blood. V usage is TRBV20-1 and J usage is TRBJ1-2; D possibly corresponds to TRBD1 (5 bases). For the CDR3, the DNA is TGCAGTGCTAGAGTTCTAGCCTCCGGGACTTTTGATGGCTACACCTTC. It translates to CSARVLASGTFDGYTF.